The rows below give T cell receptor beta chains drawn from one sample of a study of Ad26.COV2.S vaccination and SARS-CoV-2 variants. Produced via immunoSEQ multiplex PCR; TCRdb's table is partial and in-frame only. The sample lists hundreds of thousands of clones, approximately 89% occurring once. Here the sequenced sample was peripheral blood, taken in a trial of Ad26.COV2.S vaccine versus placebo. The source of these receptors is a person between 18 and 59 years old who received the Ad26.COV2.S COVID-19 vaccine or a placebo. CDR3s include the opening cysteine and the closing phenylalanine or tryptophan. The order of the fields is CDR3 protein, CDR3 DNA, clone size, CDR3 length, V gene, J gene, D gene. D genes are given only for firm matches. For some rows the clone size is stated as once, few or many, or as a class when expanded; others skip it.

CDR3aa: CASSLTADNNYGYTF
CDR3nt: TGCGCCAGCAGCTTGACCGCAGACAATAACTATGGCTACACCTTC
abundance: -
len: 15
v_gene: TRBV5-1
j_gene: TRBJ1-2
d_gene: -

CDR3aa: CASSSTSGGTYNEQFF
CDR3nt: TGTGCCAGCAGCTCGACTAGCGGGGGTACCTACAATGAGCAGTTCTTC
abundance: -
len: 16
v_gene: TRBV11-1
j_gene: TRBJ2-1
d_gene: TRBD2

CDR3aa: CASSLGSNTEAFF
CDR3nt: TGCGCCAGCAGCTTGGGGTCGAACACTGAAGCTTTCTTT
abundance: -
len: 13
v_gene: TRBV5-1
j_gene: TRBJ1-1
d_gene: -

CDR3aa: CASSSRRNSRETQYF
CDR3nt: TGTGCCAGCAGCTCCCGACGGAATTCCAGGGAGACCCAGTACTTC
abundance: -
len: 15
v_gene: TRBV4-2
j_gene: TRBJ2-5
d_gene: -

CDR3aa: CASGGAGDRNEQFF
CDR3nt: TGTGCCAGCGGGGGCGCCGGGGACAGAAATGAGCAGTTCTTC
abundance: -
len: 14
v_gene: TRBV2
j_gene: TRBJ2-1
d_gene: TRBD1

CDR3aa: CASSRDSQIYGYTF
CDR3nt: TGTGCCAGCAGCCGGGACAGTCAAATCTATGGCTACACCTTC
abundance: -
len: 14
v_gene: TRBV5-5
j_gene: TRBJ1-2
d_gene: TRBD1

CDR3aa: CASSPVAGVRPLHF
CDR3nt: TGTGCCAGCAGCCCGGTGGCAGGGGTGCGACCCCTCCACTTT
abundance: -
len: 14
v_gene: TRBV7-9
j_gene: TRBJ1-6
d_gene: -

CDR3aa: CASSFYGTGGSGAFF
CDR3nt: TGTGCCAGCAGCTTTTATGGGACAGGGGGCTCGGGAGCTTTCTTT
abundance: -
len: 15
v_gene: TRBV7-9
j_gene: TRBJ1-1
d_gene: TRBD1

CDR3aa: CASSEGPGVLNYGYTF
CDR3nt: TGTGCCAGTAGTGAAGGGCCAGGGGTCCTAAACTATGGCTACACCTTC
abundance: -
len: 16
v_gene: TRBV19
j_gene: TRBJ1-2
d_gene: -

CDR3aa: CTISESVEKLFF
CDR3nt: TGTACCATCAGTGAGTCGGTGGAAAAACTGTTTTTT
abundance: -
len: 12
v_gene: TRBV10-3
j_gene: TRBJ1-4
d_gene: -

CDR3aa: CATRPGLGGTNTGELFF
CDR3nt: TGTGCCACCCGACCCGGTTTAGGGGGGACGAACACCGGGGAGCTGTTTTTT
abundance: -
len: 17
v_gene: TRBV15
j_gene: TRBJ2-2
d_gene: -

CDR3aa: CASSHLLWGSTNEKLFF
CDR3nt: TGCGCCAGCAGCCACCTCCTGTGGGGATCAACTAATGAAAAACTGTTTTTT
abundance: -
len: 17
v_gene: TRBV4-3
j_gene: TRBJ1-4
d_gene: -

CDR3aa: CASSLVGGAGSPLHF
CDR3nt: TGTGCCAGCAGCTTAGTTGGGGGCGCGGGGTCACCCCTCCACTTT
abundance: -
len: 15
v_gene: TRBV7-8
j_gene: TRBJ1-6
d_gene: -

CDR3aa: CASSLGTVANQPQHF
CDR3nt: TGCGCCAGCAGCTTGGGGACAGTAGCAAATCAGCCCCAGCATTTT
abundance: -
len: 15
v_gene: TRBV5-1
j_gene: TRBJ1-5
d_gene: -

CDR3aa: CASSVGLAASYEQYF
CDR3nt: TGCGCCAGCAGTGTCGGACTAGCGGCCTCCTACGAGCAGTACTTC
abundance: -
len: 15
v_gene: TRBV5-1
j_gene: TRBJ2-7
d_gene: TRBD2

CDR3aa: CASSLGEAVGELFF
CDR3nt: TGTGCCAGCAGCTTAGGAGAAGCAGTCGGGGAGCTGTTTTTT
abundance: -
len: 14
v_gene: TRBV11-1
j_gene: TRBJ2-2
d_gene: -

CDR3aa: CASGLWGSYEQYF
CDR3nt: TGTGCCAGCGGGCTGTGGGGCTCCTACGAGCAGTACTTC
abundance: -
len: 13
v_gene: TRBV5-5
j_gene: TRBJ2-7
d_gene: -

CDR3aa: CASSDPLGGCEAQYF
CDR3nt: TGCGCCAGCAGTGACCCCCTCGGGGGGTGCGAGGCCCAGTACTTC
abundance: -
len: 15
v_gene: TRBV10-1
j_gene: TRBJ2-5
d_gene: TRBD2

CDR3aa: CASNRVSQETQYF
CDR3nt: TGTGCCAGCAACAGGGTGAGCCAAGAGACCCAGTACTTC
abundance: -
len: 13
v_gene: TRBV2
j_gene: TRBJ2-5
d_gene: -

CDR3aa: CASSPFGASEAFF
CDR3nt: TGCGCCAGCAGCCCGTTTGGGGCATCTGAAGCTTTCTTT
abundance: -
len: 13
v_gene: TRBV5-1
j_gene: TRBJ1-1
d_gene: -

CDR3aa: CASSSPRGHLQETQYF
CDR3nt: TGTGCCAGCAGCTCCCCGAGGGGACACCTCCAAGAGACCCAGTACTTC
abundance: -
len: 16
v_gene: TRBV7-9
j_gene: TRBJ2-5
d_gene: -

CDR3aa: CASSGDRGLEGYTF
CDR3nt: TGCGCCAGCAGCGGAGACAGGGGCCTGGAAGGCTACACCTTC
abundance: -
len: 14
v_gene: TRBV5-1
j_gene: TRBJ1-2
d_gene: TRBD1

CDR3aa: CASSLVYTLETQYF
CDR3nt: TGTGCCAGCAGCTTAGTCTACACTTTAGAGACCCAGTACTTC
abundance: -
len: 14
v_gene: TRBV7-2
j_gene: TRBJ2-5
d_gene: -

CDR3aa: CASSFYAPGEGLNTEAFF
CDR3nt: TGTGCCAGCAGCTTCTACGCCCCGGGGGAGGGCTTGAACACTGAAGCTTTCTTT
abundance: -
len: 18
v_gene: TRBV7-2
j_gene: TRBJ1-1
d_gene: -

CDR3aa: CASSQEYFVETQYF
CDR3nt: TGTGCCAGCAGCCAAGAATATTTCGTGGAGACCCAGTACTTC
abundance: -
len: 14
v_gene: TRBV3-1/TRBV3-2
j_gene: TRBJ2-5
d_gene: -

CDR3aa: CASRGRERGESGNEQFF
CDR3nt: TGCGCCAGCAGAGGGAGGGAACGAGGGGAGAGCGGCAATGAGCAGTTCTTC
abundance: few
len: 17
v_gene: TRBV4-1
j_gene: TRBJ2-1
d_gene: TRBD2

CDR3aa: CASRGRLADEQYF
CDR3nt: TGTGCCAGCAGGGGGAGACTAGCGGATGAGCAGTACTTC
abundance: -
len: 13
v_gene: TRBV6-6
j_gene: TRBJ2-7
d_gene: TRBD2

CDR3aa: CASRPPYPYNEQFF
CDR3nt: TGTGCCAGCAGACCGCCCTACCCCTACAATGAGCAGTTCTTC
abundance: -
len: 14
v_gene: TRBV7-9
j_gene: TRBJ2-1
d_gene: -

CDR3aa: CASRSDRGQNNEQFF
CDR3nt: TGTGCCAGCAGATCGGACAGGGGCCAAAACAATGAGCAGTTCTTC
abundance: -
len: 15
v_gene: TRBV27
j_gene: TRBJ2-1
d_gene: TRBD1

CDR3aa: CASSSTIYGYTF
CDR3nt: TGTGCCAGCAGTTCAACAATTTATGGCTACACCTTC
abundance: -
len: 12
v_gene: TRBV28
j_gene: TRBJ1-2
d_gene: -

CDR3aa: CASRPGAARTDTQYF
CDR3nt: TGTGCCAGCAGACCGGGGGCAGCACGCACAGATACGCAGTATTTT
abundance: -
len: 15
v_gene: TRBV28
j_gene: TRBJ2-3
d_gene: -

CDR3aa: CASKRGGWPEAFF
CDR3nt: TGTGCCAGCAAACGGGGGGGTTGGCCTGAAGCTTTCTTT
abundance: -
len: 13
v_gene: TRBV5-6
j_gene: TRBJ1-1
d_gene: -

CDR3aa: CAISPRTGGSNEAFF
CDR3nt: TGTGCCATCAGTCCGAGAACAGGGGGGAGTAATGAAGCTTTCTTT
abundance: -
len: 15
v_gene: TRBV10-3
j_gene: TRBJ1-1
d_gene: TRBD1

CDR3aa: CASRFTGLPSGNTIYF
CDR3nt: TGTGCCAGCAGATTTACAGGGCTCCCCTCTGGAAACACCATATATTTT
abundance: -
len: 16
v_gene: TRBV7-2
j_gene: TRBJ1-3
d_gene: -

CDR3aa: CASSPGTHSGPYGYTF
CDR3nt: TGCGCCAGCAGCCCAGGCACCCACAGTGGGCCCTATGGCTACACCTTC
abundance: -
len: 16
v_gene: TRBV4-3
j_gene: TRBJ1-2
d_gene: -

CDR3aa: CASSPGTGPGELFF
CDR3nt: TGTGCCAGCAGCCCCGGGACAGGACCTGGGGAGCTGTTTTTT
abundance: -
len: 14
v_gene: TRBV7-3
j_gene: TRBJ2-2
d_gene: TRBD1

CDR3aa: CASSDLGTAVNEKLFF
CDR3nt: TGTGCCAGCAGCGACCTGGGGACAGCAGTTAATGAAAAACTGTTTTTT
abundance: -
len: 16
v_gene: TRBV7-9
j_gene: TRBJ1-4
d_gene: TRBD1

CDR3aa: CASSEQVSLDNEKLFF
CDR3nt: TGTGCCAGCAGCGAACAGGTTAGCTTAGATAATGAAAAACTGTTTTTT
abundance: once
len: 16
v_gene: TRBV6-4
j_gene: TRBJ1-4
d_gene: -

CDR3aa: CASSRGTSGGAREQFF
CDR3nt: TGTGCCAGCAGCCGCGGGACTAGCGGGGGGGCACGGGAGCAGTTCTTC
abundance: -
len: 16
v_gene: TRBV7-3
j_gene: TRBJ2-1
d_gene: TRBD2

CDR3aa: CAWSVKHGLWEETQYF
CDR3nt: TGTGCCTGGAGTGTTAAACACGGACTATGGGAAGAGACCCAGTACTTC
abundance: -
len: 16
v_gene: TRBV30
j_gene: TRBJ2-5
d_gene: -

CDR3aa: CASSTAGGADTQYF
CDR3nt: TGTGCCAGTAGTACAGCGGGAGGCGCAGATACGCAGTATTTT
abundance: -
len: 14
v_gene: TRBV19
j_gene: TRBJ2-3
d_gene: TRBD2

CDR3aa: CASSMQGAFRAFF
CDR3nt: TGTGCCAGTAGTATGCAGGGGGCGTTCCGAGCTTTCTTT
abundance: -
len: 13
v_gene: TRBV19
j_gene: TRBJ1-1
d_gene: TRBD1

CDR3aa: CASSLLPQMNTEAFF
CDR3nt: TGTGCCAGCAGCTTATTACCCCAAATGAACACTGAAGCTTTCTTT
abundance: -
len: 15
v_gene: TRBV7-3
j_gene: TRBJ1-1
d_gene: -

CDR3aa: CASSPGSNEKLFF
CDR3nt: TGTGCCAGCAGCCCCGGTTCTAATGAAAAACTGTTTTTT
abundance: -
len: 13
v_gene: TRBV7-9
j_gene: TRBJ1-4
d_gene: -

CDR3aa: CASSPTGTGKKGITEAFF
CDR3nt: TGCGCCAGCAGCCCTACGGGGACAGGGAAAAAAGGTATCACTGAAGCTTTCTTT
abundance: -
len: 18
v_gene: TRBV4-1
j_gene: TRBJ1-1
d_gene: TRBD1

CDR3aa: CASSLGGSGANVLTF
CDR3nt: TGCGCCAGCAGCTTGGGAGGGTCCGGGGCCAACGTCCTGACTTTC
abundance: -
len: 15
v_gene: TRBV5-1
j_gene: TRBJ2-6
d_gene: -

CDR3aa: CAWGPRIQAFF
CDR3nt: TGTGCCTGGGGTCCCCGGATACAAGCTTTCTTT
abundance: -
len: 11
v_gene: TRBV30
j_gene: TRBJ1-1
d_gene: -

CDR3aa: CASSLSKVRSTDTQYF
CDR3nt: TGTGCCAGCAGCTTGTCAAAAGTCCGTAGCACAGATACGCAGTATTTT
abundance: -
len: 16
v_gene: TRBV5-4
j_gene: TRBJ2-3
d_gene: -

CDR3aa: CASSPQVLEQFF
CDR3nt: TGTGCCAGCTCACCCCAGGTCCTTGAGCAGTTCTTC
abundance: -
len: 12
v_gene: TRBV18
j_gene: TRBJ2-1
d_gene: -

CDR3aa: CACPRGGLYGEQFF
CDR3nt: TGTGCCTGCCCCCGGGGCGGGCTCTACGGTGAGCAGTTCTTC
abundance: -
len: 14
v_gene: TRBV30
j_gene: TRBJ2-1
d_gene: -

CDR3aa: CASSLALSSGESYEQYF
CDR3nt: TGCGCCAGCAGCTTGGCTCTCTCTAGCGGGGAATCCTACGAGCAGTACTTC
abundance: -
len: 17
v_gene: TRBV5-1
j_gene: TRBJ2-7
d_gene: TRBD2

CDR3aa: CASSIGQLSGANVLTF
CDR3nt: TGTGCCAGTAGTATAGGACAGCTCTCTGGGGCCAACGTCCTGACTTTC
abundance: -
len: 16
v_gene: TRBV19
j_gene: TRBJ2-6
d_gene: -

CDR3aa: CASSKSGDGQPQHF
CDR3nt: TGTGCCAGCAGTAAGAGTGGCGATGGTCAGCCCCAGCATTTT
abundance: once
len: 14
v_gene: TRBV2
j_gene: TRBJ1-5
d_gene: -

CDR3aa: CASIGRSGETQYF
CDR3nt: TGTGCCAGCATTGGACGAAGCGGGGAGACCCAGTACTTC
abundance: -
len: 13
v_gene: TRBV6-5
j_gene: TRBJ2-5
d_gene: -

CDR3aa: CASSEYDGPYGYTF
CDR3nt: TGTGCCAGCAGTGAATATGACGGACCATATGGCTACACCTTC
abundance: -
len: 14
v_gene: TRBV25-1
j_gene: TRBJ1-2
d_gene: -